A single sample is the source of the 9 T cell receptor beta chains below, sequenced in a study of OX40 agonist ivuxolimab in advanced cancers. Method: immunoSEQ multiplex PCR; TCRdb's copy keeps in-frame clones and lacks some. The table lists 55,000 to 70,000 clones, about 80% of them singletons, with roughly 2% in the top ten. Material: CD4+ or CD8+ T cells sorted from blood, obtained in a trial of the OX40 agonist ivuxolimab. The receptors shown here come from an adult with an advanced solid tumor such as melanoma, head and neck, liver or kidney cancer.

V and J are TRBV7-2 and TRBJ2-7, with 9 bases identical to TRBD1. Trimming cost V 5 bases and J 0 bases; bases outside gene matches: 8. The germline V gene has CDR1 SGHTA and CDR2 FQGNSA. This CDR3 has 16 amino acids. Here the CDR3 DNA reads TGTGCCAGCAGCCCTAGAGGGACAGGGATCTCCTACGAGCAGTACTTC. Translating it yields CASSPRGTGISYEQYF.

This clone was recorded once. This chain's CDR3 is CASSMGPSEKLFF. CDR3 nucleotides: TGTGCCAGTAGTATGGGACCGAGTGAAAAACTGTTTTTT. The chain uses TRBV19 and TRBJ1-4, with D possibly matching TRBD1 (5 bases). The V end lost 3 bases, the J end lost 7 bases, and 9 bases lay between the germline ends. CDR3 length: 13 residues. The germline CDR1 and CDR2 sequences are LNHDA and SQIVND (reference sequence).

The chain is built from TRBV4-3 and TRBJ2-7; D is ambiguous. The germline V gene has CDR1 LGHNA and CDR2 YSLEER. CDR3 length: 13 amino acids. V was shortened by 4 bases and J by 3 bases, with 10 bases between the two germline ends. CDR3 region: CASSPDLFYEQYF. The CDR3 DNA reads TGCGCCAGCAGCCCGGACCTATTCTACGAGCAGTACTTC.

V and J are TRBV9 and TRBJ1-2; D not certain. Germline-derived CDR1 and CDR2 are SGDLS and YYNGEE. Trimming cost V 0 bases and J 3 bases, with 9 bases left between them. The CDR3 is 14 amino acids. The CDR3 nucleotides are TGTGCCAGCAGCGTAGCTACGGGAGACTATGGCTACACCTTC. This encodes CASSVATGDYGYTF.

The rearrangement joins TRBV7-2 to TRBJ1-1; 7 nucleotides agree with TRBD1. Germline trimming cut 5 bases from V and 0 bases from J; bases unmatched to any gene: 6. The CDR3 extends over 15 amino acids. The V gene's germline CDR1 is SGHTA and CDR2 FQGNSA. CDR3 sequence (DNA): TGTGCCAGCAGCGCGGGACAGATAATGAACACTGAAGCTTTCTTT. Amino acids: CASSAGQIMNTEAFF.

The chain is built from TRBV30 and TRBJ2-2; D may be TRBD2 (5 bases). CDR3 length equals 13 residues. V gave up 1 base and J gave up 3 bases, with 6 bases separating them. Germline assignment: CDR1 GTSNPN and CDR2 SVGIG (reference sequence). CDR3 DNA: TGTGCCTGGAGTGGAGGGTACACCGGGGAGCTGTTTTTT. Residues: CAWSGGYTGELFF.

The V gene is TRBV27, the J gene TRBJ1-2; weak D call: TRBD1 (5 bases). V dropped 8 bases and J dropped 2 bases, with 15 bases sitting between them. This CDR3 is built from 14 residues. The germline gives CDR1 MNHEY, CDR2 SMNVEV (reference sequence). CDR3 sequence reads: CASAPRGSNYGYTF. The CDR3 DNA is TGTGCCAGCGCACCACGGGGCTCGAACTATGGCTACACCTTC.

The chain links TRBV7-2 to TRBJ2-2; D remains ambiguous. Germline V CDR1 and CDR2: SGHTA, FQGNSA. Between the trimmed V and J ends, which lost 5 bases and 5 bases, there was a span of 15 bases. The CDR3 consists of 15 residues. CDR3 region: CASSLRRLVTGELFF. The CDR3 DNA follows: TGTGCCAGCAGCCTTCGGAGATTGGTAACCGGGGAGCTGTTTTTT.

J is TRBJ1-4 and V is TRBV7-2; TRBD1 aligns across 7 bases. The trim removed 5 bases at V and 5 bases at J, leaving 5 bases unmatched. CDR3 length: 14 residues. CDR1 is SGHTA, CDR2 FQGNSA, per germline. The CDR3 DNA is TGTGCCAGCAGCCACGGGACAGAGAATGAAAAACTGTTTTTT. As protein: CASSHGTENEKLFF.